Listed here are 11 T cell receptor beta chains from one sample, sequenced in a study of T cell changes during pregnancy in multiple sclerosis. Profiling relied on immunoSEQ multiplex PCR, and the TCRdb table lists in-frame clones only, not all of them. The sample lists tens of thousands of clones; 90% were seen once. The starting material was CD8+ T cells from peripheral blood mononuclear cells, obtained before pregnancy. The source of these receptors is a female donor with multiple sclerosis, enrolled in a pregnancy study.

The CDR3 reads CASNDRGGNEQFF. Here the CDR3 DNA reads TGCGCCAGCAACGACAGGGGTGGTAATGAGCAGTTCTTC. The chain employs TRBV5-1 and TRBJ2-1; 8 bases are shared with TRBD1. The CDR3 runs 13 residues. Looked up from germline, CDR1 is SGHRS and CDR2 is YFSETQ. V shed 6 bases and J 7 bases; nucleotides not matched to a gene: 6.

V and J are TRBV25-1 and TRBJ2-1; 7 bases are shared with TRBD1. This CDR3 contains 14 residues. Germline V gene lookup returns CDR1 MGHDK and CDR2 SYGVNS. V shed 6 bases, J shed 4 bases, and the junction held 6 bases outside the gene matches. CDR3 amino acids: CASSSGQEYNEQFF. The CDR3, as DNA: TGTGCCAGCAGCTCCGGACAGGAGTACAATGAGCAGTTCTTC.

This clone was detected once. The V and J genes are TRBV15 and TRBJ2-1, with 10 bases matching TRBD2. The germline V gene has CDR1 LNHNV and CDR2 YYDKDF (reference sequence). CDR3 length equals 17 residues. Unmatched junction bases numbered 5, after V lost 0 bases and J lost 3 bases. The CDR3 DNA sequence: TGTGCCACCAGCAGAGATCCCGGGACTAGCGTCTACAATGAGCAGTTCTTC. It translates to CATSRDPGTSVYNEQFF. Supplemented by reference TRBV15 and TRBJ2-1, the full variable domain reads DAMVIQNPRYQVTQFGKPVTLSCSQTLNHNVMYWYQQKSSQAPKLLFHYYDKDFNNEADTPDNFQSRRPNTSFCFLDIRSPGLGDTAMYLCATSRDPGTSVYNEQFFGPGTRLTVL.

This rearrangement joins TRBV7-6 to TRBJ2-3; D is perhaps TRBD1 (6 bases). Trimming took off 5 bases at V and 5 bases at J, with 17 bases between the two ends. Germline V gene data show CDR1 as SGHVS and CDR2 as FNYEAQ. This CDR3 spans 15 amino acids. The CDR3 sequence is CASSPQWGHQDTQYF. CDR3 bases: TGTGCCAGCAGCCCGCAGTGGGGGCATCAAGATACGCAGTATTTT.

This sequence joins TRBV29-1 and TRBJ2-7, with 8 bases aligning to TRBD1. In germline, CDR1 is SQVTM, CDR2 ANQGSEA. Trimming at V came to 6 bases and at J to 0 bases, leaving 4 bases not matched to a gene. The length of the CDR3 is 13 residues. CDR3: CSVGTGSSYEQYF. CDR3 nucleotides: TGCAGCGTAGGGACAGGAAGCTCCTACGAGCAGTACTTC.

This chain uses TRBV5-4 with TRBJ2-2, with D possibly matching TRBD1 (6 bases). The V gene's germline CDR1 is SGHNT and CDR2 YYREEE (reference sequence). Trimming removed 4 bases from V and 4 bases from J, with 14 bases in between. The length of the CDR3 is 15 residues. CDR3 amino acids: CASSRNREGTGELFF. CDR3 coding DNA: TGTGCCAGCAGCAGAAACAGGGAAGGCACCGGGGAGCTGTTTTTT.

This clone was found a few times. The chain couples TRBV6-4 to TRBJ2-3; 8 nucleotides align to TRBD2. V trimming: 3 bases; J trimming: 2 bases; junction bases outside the gene matches: 4. Germline V CDR1 and CDR2: MRHNA, SNTAGT. CDR3 size: 15 residues. The CDR3 spells CASSDNGGATDTQYF. CDR3 in DNA: TGTGCCAGCAGTGATAACGGGGGGGCCACAGATACGCAGTATTTT.

This rearrangement joins TRBV6-5 to TRBJ2-2; 8 bases are shared with TRBD2. The J segment lost 7 bases and the V segment lost 5 bases, leaving 9 bases of the junction unmatched. This CDR3 is 15 amino acids long. Per germline, CDR1 MNHEY and CDR2 SVGAGI. CDR3 protein: CASSTGGRGDGELFF. The CDR3 region has the DNA TGTGCCAGCAGTACGGGGGGGCGAGGTGACGGGGAGCTGTTTTTT.

The chain is built from TRBV29-1 and TRBJ2-2; D is undetermined. The germline V gene has CDR1 SQVTM and CDR2 ANQGSEA. Trimming pared 1 base from V and 5 bases from J, leaving 8 bases between. The CDR3 loop spans 13 amino acids. The CDR3 nucleotides are TGCAGCGTTGAAGGACGACATACCGGGGAGCTGTTTTTT. Translation gives CSVEGRHTGELFF.

The chain joins TRBV5-1 to TRBJ1-2; TRBD1 agrees at 9 bases. V was pared by 5 bases and J by 6 bases, with 5 bases of the junction left unmatched. The CDR3 runs to 13 residues. CDR1 is SGHRS and CDR2 is YFSETQ in the germline V gene. CDR3 residues: CASRDGTGNGYTF. CDR3 in DNA: TGCGCCAGCAGGGACGGGACAGGGAATGGCTACACCTTC. The complete variable domain, with remaining parts taken from reference TRBV5-1 and TRBJ1-2, reads KAGVTQTPRYLIKTRGQQVTLSCSPISGHRSVSWYQQTPGQGLQFLFEYFSETQRNKGNFPGRFSGRQFSNSRSEMNVSTLELGDSALYLCASRDGTGNGYTFGSGTRLTVV.

The V gene is TRBV7-9, the J gene TRBJ2-2; 7 bases are shared with TRBD1. The CDR3 is 14 residues long. Looked up from germline, CDR1 is SEHNR and CDR2 is FQNEAQ (reference sequence). The trim removed 7 bases at V and 4 bases at J, leaving 6 bases unmatched. In nucleotides, the CDR3 is TGTGCCAGCACTCCAGGGGGATTCACCGGGGAGCTGTTTTTT. Its protein product is CASTPGGFTGELFF. Using reference TRBV7-9 and TRBJ2-2 for the parts outside the CDR3, the full variable domain is DTGVSQNPRHKITKRGQNVTFRCDPISEHNRLYWYRQTLGQGPEFLTYFQNEAQLEKSRLLSDRFSAERPKGSFSTLEIQRTEQGDSAMYLCASTPGGFTGELFFGEGSRLTVL.